A selection of T cell receptor beta chains follows, all from one sample in a study of T-cell memory formation after mild COVID-19. TCRdb fed the 5' RACE reads into MiXCR, producing one record per CDR3 protein. Of about 250,000 distinct CDR3 sequences listed, about 20% are singletons. Sequenced sample: PBMCs or a T cell subset sorted from them (not recorded which). All receptors derive from a man between 18 and 29 years old who had mild COVID-19 (a few samples of this study predate the infection). Cell type and time point are not known. Both conserved end residues are part of each CDR3. A D gene is named only where the DNA matches it firmly. Part of the rows lack a size; the others show once, few, many or a class for expanded clones.

d_call j_call clone_size v_call cdr3_aa cdr3_nt
- TRBJ1-1 few TRBV12-5 CASVSLTRGQWAFF TGTGCTAGTGTTTCTCTTACGCGTGGACAGTGGGCTTTCTTT
- TRBJ2-5 few TRBV6-2/TRBV6-3 CASSYRDWNQETQYF TGTGCCAGCAGTTACCGGGACTGGAACCAAGAGACCCAGTACTTC
TRBD1 TRBJ2-1 - TRBV24-1 CATSEGGQASSYNEQFF TGTGCCACCAGTGAAGGGGGACAGGCAAGCTCCTACAATGAGCAGTTCTTC
TRBD1 TRBJ1-2 few TRBV6-6 CASRQGQGGYGYTF TGTGCCAGCAGACAGGGACAGGGCGGGTATGGCTACACCTTC
- TRBJ2-3 - TRBV15 CATSPPHDTQYF TGTGCCACCAGCCCCCCACACGATACGCAGTATTTT
TRBD2 TRBJ2-3 - TRBV9 CASSPRGYLAGETDTQYF TGTGCCAGCAGCCCCCGTGGATACCTAGCGGGGGAAACAGATACGCAGTATTTT
- TRBJ2-2 few TRBV20-1 CSARVPGLNTGELFF TGCAGTGCTAGAGTCCCAGGCCTAAACACCGGGGAGCTGTTTTTT
TRBD1 TRBJ2-1 - TRBV5-5 CASSSGQGVDEQFF TGTGCCAGCAGCAGCGGACAGGGAGTAGATGAGCAGTTCTTC
TRBD1 TRBJ2-7 - TRBV6-1 CASRDPGQAYEQYF TGTGCCAGCAGGGACCCGGGACAGGCCTACGAGCAGTACTTC
- TRBJ1-5 - TRBV5-8 CASSLRRDGNQPQHF TGTGCCAGCAGCTTGAGGCGGGATGGGAATCAGCCCCAGCATTTT
TRBD2 TRBJ2-7 few TRBV4-3 CASSQRRGGAGDYEQYF TGCGCCAGCAGCCAACGGAGGGGCGGGGCGGGGGACTACGAGCAGTACTTC
- TRBJ2-5 once TRBV30 CAWGGARPETQYF TGTGCCTGGGGTGGGGCTCGGCCAGAGACCCAGTACTTC
TRBD2 TRBJ2-3 many TRBV18 CASSPVTSGGYSGTDTQYF TGTGCCAGCTCACCAGTCACGAGCGGGGGGTACTCTGGCACAGATACGCAGTATTTT
- TRBJ2-5 - TRBV6-1 CASSPRDRQETQYF TGTGCCAGCAGTCCCCGAGACAGACAAGAGACCCAGTACTTC
- TRBJ2-1 few TRBV6-5 CASSYYKGPYNEQFF TGTGCCAGCAGTTACTACAAGGGTCCCTACAATGAGCAGTTCTTC
- TRBJ2-3 - TRBV5-6 CASSPKRKGGTDTQYF TGTGCCAGCAGCCCGAAACGGAAAGGGGGCACAGATACGCAGTATTTT
- TRBJ2-1 - TRBV20-1 CSARAFANEQFF TGCAGTGCTAGAGCGTTTGCCAATGAGCAGTTCTTC
- TRBJ2-7 - TRBV7-9 CASSPQKRDHEQYF TGTGCCAGCAGCCCGCAGAAGAGGGACCACGAGCAGTACTTC
- TRBJ2-1 few TRBV4-1 CASSPVGIKGQFF TGCGCCAGCAGCCCCGTTGGGATCAAGGGGCAGTTCTTC
- TRBJ1-2 - TRBV29-1 CSVGTVRNYGYTF TGCAGCGTTGGCACAGTCCGTAACTATGGCTACACCTTC
TRBD2 TRBJ2-7 - TRBV4-1 CASAGAAGGKNEQYF TGCGCCAGCGCTGGGGCGGCGGGGGGTAAGAACGAGCAGTACTTC
- TRBJ2-3 many TRBV4-3 CASSHAQGDDTQYF TGCGCCAGCAGCCACGCCCAGGGTGACGATACGCAGTATTTT
TRBD1 TRBJ1-5 - TRBV6-2/TRBV6-3 CASGQGQRFGPQHF TGTGCCAGCGGCCAGGGACAGCGTTTTGGGCCCCAGCATTTT